This T cell receptor beta chain emerged from a study of blood T cell repertoires in COVID-19. Study-level information: Italy, Spain and the United States were the sources of the convalescent and acute COVID-19 samples.

The germline V and J ends were trimmed by 1 base and 3 bases, with 5 bases remaining between them. Germline-derived CDR1 and CDR2 are SGHTS and YDEGEE. The CDR3 spans 12 residues. Libraries were prepared by immunoSEQ multiplex PCR; TCRdb keeps only in-frame clonotypes and omits some of them. The repertoire holds about 370,000 clones, with around 90% as singletons. The source of this sequence is a woman younger than 45 with COVID-19, enrolled during active disease. The genes are TRBV5-8 and TRBJ2-7; D is possibly TRBD1 (5 bases). Material: peripheral blood. The CDR3 bases are TGTGCCAGCAGCTTGCAGGGCTACGAGCAGTACTTC. This gives the protein CASSLQGYEQYF.